Shown below are 10 T cell receptor beta chains from a single sample sequenced in a study of T cells in Graves' hyperthyroidism and ophthalmopathy. Amplification targeted TCR beta CDR3 regions from RNA transcripts. First-round RT-PCR of the TCR CDR3 relied on the HTBI primer set. TCRdb passed the multiplex PCR reads through MiXCR, listing each CDR3 protein once. The table lists about 380,000 distinct CDR3 sequences, approximately 18% of them singletons. Sequenced material: blood. The receptors derive from a man aged 18 to 35 with Graves' ophthalmopathy.

CDR3 DNA sequence: TGTGCCACCAGTGACCCCCTGGGGTCTGGAAACACCATATATTTT. Its protein is CATSDPLGSGNTIYF. V is TRBV24-1 and J is TRBJ1-3, with unresolved D. Trimming pared 4 bases from V and 1 base from J, leaving 10 bases between. In germline, CDR1 is KGHDR, CDR2 SFDVKD. This CDR3 is built from 15 residues.

This clonotype was seen more than once but under ten times. The genes are TRBV7-9 and TRBJ1-1; 10 positions match TRBD1. Germline V gene lookup returns CDR1 SEHNR and CDR2 FQNEAQ (reference sequence). V was clipped by 6 bases and J by 11 bases; unmatched bases: 6. The CDR3 runs to 12 residues. The CDR3: CASSPGTGAAFF. In nucleotides, the CDR3 is TGTGCCAGCAGTCCCGGGACAGGGGCCGCTTTCTTT.

The chain joins TRBV6-1 to TRBJ1-2; D uncertain. CDR1 and CDR2 from the germline V gene are MNHNS and SASEGT. Trimming pared 5 bases from V and 1 base from J, leaving 11 bases between. The CDR3 spans 14 residues. The CDR3 is CASSSTDGNYGYTF. CDR3 nucleotides: TGTGCCAGCAGTTCCACGGACGGTAACTATGGCTACACCTTC.

This clonotype was detected a few times. V and J are TRBV5-4 and TRBJ2-2; the D is unclear. The germline V gene has CDR1 SGHNT and CDR2 YYREEE (reference sequence). Trimming left V 2 bases short and J 4 bases short, with 12 bases between. The CDR3 is made up of 15 amino acids. CDR3 sequence: CASSFGARTTGELFF. DNA of the CDR3: TGTGCCAGCAGCTTCGGTGCTAGAACCACCGGGGAGCTGTTTTTT.

This clonotype occurred many times. The chain couples TRBV7-3 to TRBJ2-2; 16 bases are shared with TRBD2. This CDR3 region has 18 residues. Looked up from germline, CDR1 is SGHTA and CDR2 is FQGTGA. Trimming cost V 5 bases and J 5 bases; bases outside gene matches: 8. CDR3 loop: CASSLGLAGGPGTGELFF. The CDR3 nucleotides read TGTGCCAGCAGCCTGGGACTAGCGGGGGGGCCAGGGACCGGGGAGCTGTTTTTT.

This clonotype was seen repeatedly, ten times or more. This rearrangement joins TRBV6-6 to TRBJ2-3, with TRBD1 as a possible D gene (5 bases). There are 16 residues in the CDR3. Germline CDR1 and CDR2: MNHNY and SVGAGI (reference sequence). With 2 bases removed from V and 0 bases from J, the gap between germline ends came to 12 bases. The CDR3: CASSYIRQLSTDTQYF. The CDR3 coding sequence is TGTGCCAGCAGTTACATTAGACAGCTAAGCACAGATACGCAGTATTTT.

There are a few counts of this clonotype. The chain recombines TRBV6-1 with TRBJ2-1; TRBD2 aligns across 11 bases. J was trimmed by 0 bases and V by 5 bases; bases with no gene match: 6. The CDR3 covers 17 residues. CDR1 is MNHNS, CDR2 SASEGT, per germline. The CDR3 spells CASSSSTSGSSYNEQFF. Written as DNA, the CDR3 is TGTGCCAGCAGTTCCTCCACTAGCGGGAGCTCCTACAATGAGCAGTTCTTC.

The V and J genes are TRBV28 and TRBJ2-7, with TRBD1 matching over 7 bases. Germline CDR1 reads MDHEN; CDR2 reads SYDVKM. V shed 8 bases, J shed 3 bases, and the junction held 7 bases outside the gene matches. The CDR3 runs to 13 residues. Here the CDR3 reads CASQGGAFYEQYF. CDR3 nucleotide sequence: TGTGCCAGCCAAGGGGGCGCTTTCTACGAGCAGTACTTC. Full variable domain (remainder filled in from reference TRBV28 and TRBJ2-7): DVKVTQSSRYLVKRTGEKVFLECVQDMDHENMFWYRQDPGLGLRLIYFSYDVKMKEKGDIPEGYSVSREKKERFSLILESASTNQTSMYLCASQGGAFYEQYFGPGTRLTVT.

The chain is built from TRBV7-9 and TRBJ1-3; a weak D match, TRBD1 (6 bases). This CDR3 has 15 residues. Trimming took 5 bases from V and 0 from J, leaving 11 bases between them. Germline V gene lookup returns CDR1 SEHNR and CDR2 FQNEAQ (reference sequence). CDR3 amino acids: CASSTNRASGNTIYF. The CDR3 bases are TGTGCCAGCAGCACAAACAGGGCCTCTGGAAACACCATATATTTT. Full variable domain (missing parts from reference TRBV7-9 and TRBJ1-3): DTGVSQNPRHKITKRGQNVTFRCDPISEHNRLYWYRQTLGQGPEFLTYFQNEAQLEKSRLLSDRFSAERPKGSFSTLEIQRTEQGDSAMYLCASSTNRASGNTIYFGEGSWLTVV.

Many counts were recorded for this clonotype. The chain is built from TRBV20-1 and TRBJ2-3, with D perhaps matching TRBD1 or TRBD2 (5 bases each). Germline loops: CDR1 DFQATT, CDR2 SNEGSKA (reference sequence). There are 14 residues in the CDR3. Trimming cost V 3 bases and J 2 bases, with 12 bases left between them. The CDR3 reads CSARVGALTDTQYF. The CDR3 DNA follows: TGCAGTGCTAGGGTCGGGGCCCTCACAGATACGCAGTATTTT.